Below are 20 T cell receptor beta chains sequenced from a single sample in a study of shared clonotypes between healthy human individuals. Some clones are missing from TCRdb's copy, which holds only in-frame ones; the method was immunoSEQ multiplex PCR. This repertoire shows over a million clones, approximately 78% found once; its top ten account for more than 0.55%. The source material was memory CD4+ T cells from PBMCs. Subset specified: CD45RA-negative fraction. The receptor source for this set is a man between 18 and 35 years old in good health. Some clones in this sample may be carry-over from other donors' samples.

This CDR3 is CASSPGIAGGTGELFF. DNA for the CDR3: TGTGCCAGCAGCCCGGGGATAGCGGGAGGCACCGGGGAGCTGTTTTTT. V gene TRBV11-3 combines with J gene TRBJ2-2; 10 bases are a match to TRBD2. J gave up 4 bases and V 5 bases, and 7 bases lay outside the gene matches. CDR3 length: 16 amino acids. Germline V CDR1 and CDR2: SGHNT, YENEEA.

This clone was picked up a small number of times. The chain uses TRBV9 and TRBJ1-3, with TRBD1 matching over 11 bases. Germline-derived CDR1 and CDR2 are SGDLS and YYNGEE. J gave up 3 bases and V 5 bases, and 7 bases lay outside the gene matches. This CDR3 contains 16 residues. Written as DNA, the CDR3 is TGTGCCAGCAGTCATAAGGACAGGGGGCATGGAAACACCATATATTTT. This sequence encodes CASSHKDRGHGNTIYF.

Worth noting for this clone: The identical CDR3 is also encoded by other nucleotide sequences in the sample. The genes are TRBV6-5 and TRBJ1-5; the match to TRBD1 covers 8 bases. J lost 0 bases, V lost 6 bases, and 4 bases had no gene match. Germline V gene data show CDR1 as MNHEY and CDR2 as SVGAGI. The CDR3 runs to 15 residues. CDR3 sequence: CASSRQGYSNQPQHF. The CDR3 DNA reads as TGTGCCAGCAGCAGACAGGGGTATAGCAATCAGCCCCAGCATTTT.

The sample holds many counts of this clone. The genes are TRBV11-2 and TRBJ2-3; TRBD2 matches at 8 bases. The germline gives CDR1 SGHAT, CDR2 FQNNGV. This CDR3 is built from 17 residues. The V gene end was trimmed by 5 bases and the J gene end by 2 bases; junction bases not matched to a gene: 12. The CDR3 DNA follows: TGTGCCAGCAGCCCGATCCCCGGGACTAGTATCACAGATACGCAGTATTTT. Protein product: CASSPIPGTSITDTQYF.

The CDR3 loop is CASSYETEGQTQYF. Written as DNA, the CDR3 is TGCGCCAGCAGCTATGAGACAGAGGGGCAGACCCAGTACTTC. The rearrangement joins TRBV5-1 to TRBJ2-5; D may correspond to TRBD1 or TRBD2 (5 bases each). Germline V gives CDR1 SGHRS, CDR2 YFSETQ. V was shortened by 3 bases and J by 6 bases, with 15 bases between the two germline ends. The CDR3 has 14 amino acids.

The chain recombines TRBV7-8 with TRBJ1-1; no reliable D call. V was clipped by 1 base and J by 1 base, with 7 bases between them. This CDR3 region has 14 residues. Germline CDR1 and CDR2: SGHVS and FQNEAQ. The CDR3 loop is CASSLVGTNTEAFF. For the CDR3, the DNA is TGTGCCAGCAGCTTAGTTGGCACGAACACTGAAGCTTTCTTT.

The CDR3 spells CASSLPGTASSYEQYF. Here the CDR3 DNA reads TGTGCCAGCAGCTTGCCCGGGACGGCGAGCTCCTACGAGCAGTACTTC. The chain couples TRBV5-6 to TRBJ2-7; tentatively, D is TRBD1 or TRBD2 (5 bases each). There are 16 residues in the CDR3. V was cut by 1 base and J by 0 bases, with 14 bases left in between. Germline V lookup: CDR1 SGHDT, CDR2 YYEEEE.

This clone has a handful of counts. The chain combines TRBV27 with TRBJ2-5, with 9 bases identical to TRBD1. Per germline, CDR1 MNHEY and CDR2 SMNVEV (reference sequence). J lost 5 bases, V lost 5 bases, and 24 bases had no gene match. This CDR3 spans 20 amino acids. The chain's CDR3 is CASSLGQGMARGDRGETQYF. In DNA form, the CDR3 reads TGTGCCAGCAGTCTAGGACAGGGGATGGCTAGAGGGGACCGAGGGGAGACCCAGTACTTC.

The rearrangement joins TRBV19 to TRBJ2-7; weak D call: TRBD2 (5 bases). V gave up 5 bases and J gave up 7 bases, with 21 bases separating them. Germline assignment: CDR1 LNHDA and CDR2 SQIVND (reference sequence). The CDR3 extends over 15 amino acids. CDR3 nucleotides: TGTGCCAGTAGTCTCGCCGGGGTCCTCTCAAAGGAGCAGTACTTC. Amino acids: CASSLAGVLSKEQYF.

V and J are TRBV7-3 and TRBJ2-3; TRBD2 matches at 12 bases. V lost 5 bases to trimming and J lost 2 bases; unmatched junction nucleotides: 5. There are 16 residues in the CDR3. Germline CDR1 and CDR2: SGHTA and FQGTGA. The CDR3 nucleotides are TGTGCCAGCAGCCCCCGGACTAGCGGGGACACAGATACGCAGTATTTT. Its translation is CASSPRTSGDTDTQYF.

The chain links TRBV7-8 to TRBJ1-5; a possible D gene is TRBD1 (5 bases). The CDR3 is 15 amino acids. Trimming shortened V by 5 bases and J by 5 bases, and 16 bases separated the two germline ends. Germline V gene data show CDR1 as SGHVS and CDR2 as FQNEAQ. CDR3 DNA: TGTGCCAGCAGCAAGGGACGGGTAAACGATCAGCCCCAGCATTTT. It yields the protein CASSKGRVNDQPQHF. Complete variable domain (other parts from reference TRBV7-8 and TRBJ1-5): GAGVSQSPRYKVAKRGQDVALRCDPISGHVSLFWYQQALGQGPEFLTYFQNEAQLDKSGLPSDRFFAERPEGSVSTLKIQRTQQEDSAVYLCASSKGRVNDQPQHFGDGTRLSIL.

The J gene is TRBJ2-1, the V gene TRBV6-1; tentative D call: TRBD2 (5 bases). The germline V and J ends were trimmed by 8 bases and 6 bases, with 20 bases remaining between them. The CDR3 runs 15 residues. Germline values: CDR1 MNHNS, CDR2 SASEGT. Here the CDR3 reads CASDVSLLVINEQFF. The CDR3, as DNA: TGTGCCAGCGACGTTTCACTACTAGTAATCAATGAGCAGTTCTTC.

The CDR3 loop is CASSSPGTGVQPQHF. CDR3 DNA: TGTGCCAGCAGTTCTCCCGGGACAGGGGTACAGCCCCAGCATTTT. This rearrangement joins TRBV28 to TRBJ1-5; 10 nucleotides match TRBD1. CDR1 is MDHEN and CDR2 is SYDVKM in the germline V gene. V lost 4 bases and J lost 7; bases outside the gene matches: 7. The CDR3 consists of 15 residues.

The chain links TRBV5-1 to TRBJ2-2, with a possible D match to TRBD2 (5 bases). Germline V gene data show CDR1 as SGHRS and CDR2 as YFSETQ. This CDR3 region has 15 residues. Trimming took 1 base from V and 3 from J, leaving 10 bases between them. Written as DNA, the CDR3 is TGCGCCAGCAGCTTGATTCCAGCGGACACCGGGGAGCTGTTTTTT. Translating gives CASSLIPADTGELFF.

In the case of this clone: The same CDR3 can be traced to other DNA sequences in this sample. In DNA, the CDR3 is TGTGCCAGCAGCCCCTCCCGGGCTGACAATGAGCAGTTCTTC. Amino acids: CASSPSRADNEQFF. The chain joins TRBV7-3 to TRBJ2-1, with D unclear. This CDR3 has 14 amino acids. Trimming cost V 5 bases and J 5 bases, with 13 bases left between them. Germline V gene data show CDR1 as SGHTA and CDR2 as FQGTGA.

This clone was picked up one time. This CDR3 reads CASSQVSPSDRYEQYF. CDR3 coding DNA: TGCGCCAGCAGCCAAGTCTCCCCTAGTGATAGGTACGAGCAGTACTTC. This chain joins TRBV4-1 and TRBJ2-7; D is unclear. The V gene's germline CDR1 is MGHRA and CDR2 YSYEKL. V dropped 1 base and J dropped 4 bases, with 17 bases sitting between them. This CDR3 has 16 amino acids.

The CDR3 nucleotides are TGTGCCAGTAAGAGTTCGCTGGTTTCCTACAATGAGCAGTTCTTC. Protein sequence: CASKSSLVSYNEQFF. This chain connects TRBV28 to TRBJ2-1; D remains ambiguous. Germline lookup yields CDR1 MDHEN and CDR2 SYDVKM. The ends were cut back, 9 bases at V and 1 base at J, with 16 bases in the middle. The CDR3 length is 15 residues.

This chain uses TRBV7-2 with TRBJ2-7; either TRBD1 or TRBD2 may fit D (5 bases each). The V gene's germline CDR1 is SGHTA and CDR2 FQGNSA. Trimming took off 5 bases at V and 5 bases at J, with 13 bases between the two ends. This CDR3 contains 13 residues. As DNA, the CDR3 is TGTGCCAGCAGCGCGGCCAGGGAGAACGAGCAGTACTTC. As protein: CASSAARENEQYF.

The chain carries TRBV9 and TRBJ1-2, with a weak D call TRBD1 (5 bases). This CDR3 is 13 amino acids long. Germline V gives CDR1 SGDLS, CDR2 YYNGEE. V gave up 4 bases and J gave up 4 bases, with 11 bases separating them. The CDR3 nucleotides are TGTGCCAGCAGCCAGACAGAAGCCTATGGCTACACCTTC. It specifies CASSQTEAYGYTF.

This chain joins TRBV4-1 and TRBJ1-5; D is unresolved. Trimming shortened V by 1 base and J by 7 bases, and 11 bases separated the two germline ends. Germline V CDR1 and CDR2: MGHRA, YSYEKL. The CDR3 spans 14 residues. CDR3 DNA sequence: TGCGCCAGCAGCCAAGCGAGTCTGGGCCAGCCCCAGCATTTT. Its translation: CASSQASLGQPQHF.